Presented here are 16 T cell receptor beta chains from one specimen sequenced in a study of technical replicates of blood from a handful of donors. Sequenced by immunoSEQ multiplex PCR; TCRdb stores in-frame clones only, minus some. Among 70,000 or so clones listed, approximately 89% were seen once. Source material: PBMCs. Every receptor here comes from a human donor in good health. Some clones in this sample may be carry-over from other donors' samples.

V gene TRBV9 combines with J gene TRBJ1-2, with 10 bases matching TRBD1. V lost 4 bases, J lost 4 bases, and 7 bases stayed unmatched. From germline, CDR1 is SGDLS and CDR2 YYNGEE. The CDR3 runs to 15 residues. The CDR3 nucleotides read TGTGCCAGCAGCCCTAGGACAGGGGGTGGCTATGGCTACACCTTC. Residues: CASSPRTGGGYGYTF.

This chain links TRBV19 with TRBJ2-6; D not resolved. Germline V CDR1 and CDR2: LNHDA, SQIVND (reference sequence). Trimming pared 3 bases from V and 0 bases from J, leaving 9 bases between. The CDR3 loop spans 16 amino acids. Written as DNA, the CDR3 is TGTGCCAGTAGTATGGGCTGGAACTCTGGGGCCAACGTCCTGACTTTC. Its protein product is CASSMGWNSGANVLTF.

For this clone: One end of the junction fails to match germline, which may point to a read error. The rearrangement uses TRBV6-6 and TRBJ2-2, with D unresolved. This CDR3 region has 15 residues. Germline CDR1 reads MNHNY; CDR2 reads SVGAGI (reference sequence). The CDR3 is CASSYSSRNPGELFF. In DNA form, the CDR3 reads TGTGCCAGCAGTTACTCGTCCAGGAACCCCGGGGAGCTGTTTTTT.

This chain uses TRBV5-6 with TRBJ2-3; D is ambiguous. Germline-derived CDR1 and CDR2 are SGHDT and YYEEEE. V shed 4 bases and J shed 3 bases, with 6 bases lying between them. This CDR3 is 12 amino acids long. The CDR3 sequence: CASSQTTDTQYF. CDR3 bases: TGTGCCAGCAGCCAGACTACAGATACGCAGTATTTT.

The chain employs TRBV15 and TRBJ2-7; D may be TRBD1 (5 bases). The CDR3 runs to 15 residues. Trimming pared 0 bases from V and 3 bases from J, leaving 12 bases between. Germline V gene sequence: CDR1 LNHNV, CDR2 YYDKDF (reference sequence). In DNA form, the CDR3 reads TGTGCCACCAGCAGAGAACAGGTAGTTGGCTACGAGCAGTACTTC. This codes for CATSREQVVGYEQYF.

The chain has TRBV20-1 and TRBJ2-5, with D unresolved. The CDR3 covers 11 residues. Per the germline V gene, CDR1 is DFQATT and CDR2 is SNEGSKA (reference sequence). Trimming stripped 3 bases from V and 1 base from J, with 3 bases between. CDR3 residues: CSARAQETQYF. The CDR3 bases are TGCAGTGCTAGGGCCCAAGAGACCCAGTACTTC.

J is TRBJ2-1 and V is TRBV9, with D possibly being TRBD2 (5 bases). Between the trimmed V and J ends, which lost 0 bases and 2 bases, there was a span of 12 bases. The CDR3 covers 16 residues. Germline CDR1 is SGDLS and CDR2 is YYNGEE. CDR3 sequence (DNA): TGTGCCAGCAGCGTAGCCGAGGGAGCCCCCTACAATGAGCAGTTCTTC. Protein: CASSVAEGAPYNEQFF.

The gene calls are TRBV11-2 and TRBJ2-3; 9 bases agree with TRBD2. This CDR3 is 14 amino acids long. The ends lost 6 bases at V and 6 bases at J; junction bases unmatched: 7. Germline CDR1 reads SGHAT; CDR2 reads FQNNGV. The CDR3 nucleotides are TGTGCCAGCAGTGGACTAGCGAAGAGTGATACGCAGTATTTT. It is translated as CASSGLAKSDTQYF.

The chain recombines TRBV5-1 with TRBJ2-3, with 10 positions matching TRBD2. CDR1 and CDR2 (germline): SGHRS, YFSETQ. Trimming took 0 bases from V and 2 from J; bases not matched to a gene: 3. The CDR3 covers 16 residues. CDR3 DNA: TGCGCCAGCAGCTTGGGGACTAGCGGAAACACAGATACGCAGTATTTT. It translates to CASSLGTSGNTDTQYF.

The J gene is TRBJ2-6, the V gene TRBV4-3; D possibly corresponds to TRBD1 (6 bases). Trimming stripped 0 bases from V and 1 base from J, with 7 bases between. The CDR3 is 16 residues long. The germline V gene encodes CDR1 LGHNA and CDR2 YSLEER. The CDR3 is CASSQEQGSGANVLTF. The CDR3 nucleotides read TGCGCCAGCAGCCAAGAACAGGGATCTGGGGCCAACGTCCTGACTTTC.

This chain uses TRBV10-3 with TRBJ1-2; TRBD1 might be the D (6 bases). V was shortened by 2 bases and J by 2 bases, with 12 bases between the two germline ends. The CDR3 totals 15 residues. CDR1 ENHRY and CDR2 SYGVKD come from the germline V gene. The CDR3 spells CAISEAGAQNYGYTF. The CDR3 DNA is TGTGCCATCAGTGAGGCAGGGGCCCAAAACTATGGCTACACCTTC.

This chain connects TRBV19 to TRBJ1-5; D is possibly TRBD1 (5 bases). Germline V CDR1 and CDR2: LNHDA, SQIVND (reference sequence). The CDR3 has 14 amino acids. Deletions cut 3 bases from V and 7 bases from J, with 13 bases between. In DNA form, the CDR3 reads TGTGCCAGTAGTATCGGGACCGGGAGCCAGCCCCAGCATTTT. It specifies CASSIGTGSQPQHF.

The count of this clone is one. The chain carries TRBV6-1 and TRBJ1-2, with TRBD1 as a possible D gene (5 bases). Germline assignment: CDR1 MNHNS and CDR2 SASEGT. CDR3 length equals 16 residues. The V end lost 1 base, the J end lost 7 bases, and 19 bases lay between the germline ends. The CDR3 region has the DNA TGTGCCAGCAGTGAAGAAGATTGGGGAATCAGGGTTGGCTACACCTTC. This gives the protein CASSEEDWGIRVGYTF.

The V call is TRBV7-9, the J call TRBJ2-1; D remains ambiguous. The CDR3 totals 12 residues. Per the germline V gene, CDR1 is SEHNR and CDR2 is FQNEAQ (reference sequence). The V and J ends lost 1 base and 7 bases respectively, with 5 bases between them. In nucleotides, the CDR3 is TGTGCCAGCAGCTTAGACGGGAATGAGCAGTTCTTC. This sequence encodes CASSLDGNEQFF.

In this sample, this clone turned up once. The rearrangement uses TRBV13 and TRBJ2-7; possibly TRBD1 for D (5 bases). Germline assignment: CDR1 PRHDT and CDR2 FYEKMQ (reference sequence). V shed 1 base and J shed 5 bases, with 9 bases lying between them. CDR3 length: 13 residues. In DNA form, the CDR3 reads TGTGCCAGCAGCTTAGAATTAGGGGACGAGCAGTACTTC. This translates into CASSLELGDEQYF.

Within the sample, this clone is medium-sized (0.01 to 0.1%). V gene TRBV2 combines with J gene TRBJ2-1; 7 nucleotides line up with TRBD2. This CDR3 comprises 13 residues. Germline CDR1 is SNHLY and CDR2 is FYNNEI. The J segment lost 12 bases and the V segment lost 1 base, leaving 6 bases of the junction unmatched. In DNA, the CDR3 is TGTGCCAGCAGTGAAGGGGGGGGAAGTTGGCAGTTCTTC. Encoded protein: CASSEGGGSWQFF.